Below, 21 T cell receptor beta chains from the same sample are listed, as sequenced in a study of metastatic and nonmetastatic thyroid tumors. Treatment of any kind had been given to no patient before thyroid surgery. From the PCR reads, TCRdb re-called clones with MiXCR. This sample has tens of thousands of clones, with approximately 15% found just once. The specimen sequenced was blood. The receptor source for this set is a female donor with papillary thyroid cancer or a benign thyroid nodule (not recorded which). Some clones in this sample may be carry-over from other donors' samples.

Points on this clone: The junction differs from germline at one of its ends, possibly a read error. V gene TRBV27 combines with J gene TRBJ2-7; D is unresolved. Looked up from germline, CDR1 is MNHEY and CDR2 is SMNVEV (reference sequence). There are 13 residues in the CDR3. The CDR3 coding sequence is TGTGCCAGCAGCAAGGGTCCGGGTCGCGAGCATTACTTC. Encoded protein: CASSKGPGREHYF.

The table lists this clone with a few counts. CDR3 DNA: TGCAGTGCCAACTCTGGACAGGGGGCGGATGAGCAGTACTTC. It yields the protein CSANSGQGADEQYF. The rearrangement joins TRBV20-1 to TRBJ2-7; the match to TRBD1 covers 11 bases. V dropped 6 bases and J dropped 7; count of bases not matched to a gene: 11. Germline assignment: CDR1 DFQATT and CDR2 SNEGSKA (reference sequence). This CDR3 has 14 residues.

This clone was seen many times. The CDR3 nucleotides are TGTGCCAGCAGCTTGTCTGGCAGGGGAGGAAACACCATATATTTT. It yields the protein CASSLSGRGGNTIYF. V gene TRBV5-6 combines with J gene TRBJ1-3; D may be TRBD1 (6 bases). V lost 1 base and J 4 bases, leaving 12 bases between the germline ends. The germline V gene encodes CDR1 SGHDT and CDR2 YYEEEE. CDR3 length: 15 residues.

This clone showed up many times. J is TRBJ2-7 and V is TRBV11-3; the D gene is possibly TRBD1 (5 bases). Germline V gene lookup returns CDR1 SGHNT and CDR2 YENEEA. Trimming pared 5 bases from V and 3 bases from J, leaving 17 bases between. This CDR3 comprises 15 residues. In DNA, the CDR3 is TGTGCCAGCAGCCCCCGGTTGGGTAGGGGCTACGAGCAGTACTTC. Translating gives CASSPRLGRGYEQYF.

CDR3 sequence: CASSWGQGSYEQYF. The CDR3, as DNA: TGTGCCAGCAGCTGGGGACAGGGATCCTACGAGCAGTACTTC. The V and J genes are TRBV12-3 or TRBV12-4 and TRBJ2-7, with 9 bases aligning to TRBD1. J lost 1 base, V lost 6 bases, and 4 bases had no gene match. The CDR3 consists of 14 residues.

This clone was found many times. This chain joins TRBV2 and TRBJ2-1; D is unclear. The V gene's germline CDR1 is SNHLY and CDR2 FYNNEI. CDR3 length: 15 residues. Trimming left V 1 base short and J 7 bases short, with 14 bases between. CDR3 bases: TGTGCCAGCAGTGAAGAGGTACCAGCGATGAATGAGCAGTTCTTC. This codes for CASSEEVPAMNEQFF.

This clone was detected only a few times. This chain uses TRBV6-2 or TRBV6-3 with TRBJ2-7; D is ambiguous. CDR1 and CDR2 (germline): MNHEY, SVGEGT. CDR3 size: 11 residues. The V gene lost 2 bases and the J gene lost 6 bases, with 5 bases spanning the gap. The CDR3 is CASSYNGEQYF. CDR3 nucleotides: TGTGCCAGCAGTTACAACGGCGAGCAGTACTTC.

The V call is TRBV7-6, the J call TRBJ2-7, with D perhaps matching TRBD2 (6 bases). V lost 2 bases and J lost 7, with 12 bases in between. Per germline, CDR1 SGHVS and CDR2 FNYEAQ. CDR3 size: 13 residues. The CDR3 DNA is TGTGCCAGCAGCTTAACCAGGGCGGGGGAGCAGTACTTC. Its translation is CASSLTRAGEQYF.

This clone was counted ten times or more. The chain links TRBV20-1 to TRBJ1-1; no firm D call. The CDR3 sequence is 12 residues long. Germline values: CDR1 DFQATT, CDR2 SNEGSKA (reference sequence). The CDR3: CSPNRGRPEAFF. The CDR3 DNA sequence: TGCAGCCCAAATAGAGGGCGCCCTGAAGCTTTCTTT.

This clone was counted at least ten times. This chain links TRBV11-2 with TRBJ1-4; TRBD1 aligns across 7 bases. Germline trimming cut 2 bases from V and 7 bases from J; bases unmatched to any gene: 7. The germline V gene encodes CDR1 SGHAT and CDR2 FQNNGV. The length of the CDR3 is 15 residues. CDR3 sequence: CASSLTSAGGEKLFF. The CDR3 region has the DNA TGTGCCAGCAGCTTAACTTCGGCAGGGGGTGAAAAACTGTTTTTT.

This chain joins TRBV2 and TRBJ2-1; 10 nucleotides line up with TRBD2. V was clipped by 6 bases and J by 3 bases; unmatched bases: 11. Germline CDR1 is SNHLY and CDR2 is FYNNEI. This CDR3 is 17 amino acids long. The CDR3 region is CASSPDLLAGLYNEQFF. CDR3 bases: TGTGCCAGCAGCCCCGATCTACTAGCGGGACTCTACAATGAGCAGTTCTTC.

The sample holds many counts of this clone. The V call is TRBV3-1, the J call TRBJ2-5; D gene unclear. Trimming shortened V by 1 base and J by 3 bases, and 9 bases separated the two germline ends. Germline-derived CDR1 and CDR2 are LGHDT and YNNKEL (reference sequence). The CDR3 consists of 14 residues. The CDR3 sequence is CASSQGVQKETQYF. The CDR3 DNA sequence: TGTGCCAGCAGCCAAGGGGTGCAAAAAGAGACCCAGTACTTC.

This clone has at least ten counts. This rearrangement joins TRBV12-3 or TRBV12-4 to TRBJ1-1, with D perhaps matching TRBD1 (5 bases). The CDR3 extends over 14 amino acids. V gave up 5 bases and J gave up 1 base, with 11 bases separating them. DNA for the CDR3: TGTGCCAGCAGTGCTCCCGGGGCGAACACTGAAGCTTTCTTT. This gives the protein CASSAPGANTEAFF.

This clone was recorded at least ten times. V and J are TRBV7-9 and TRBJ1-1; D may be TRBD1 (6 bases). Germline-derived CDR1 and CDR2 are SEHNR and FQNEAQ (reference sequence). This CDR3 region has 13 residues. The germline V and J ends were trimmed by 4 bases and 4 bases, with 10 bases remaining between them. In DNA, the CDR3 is TGTGCCAGCAGCTCGGACAGCGGCACTGAAGCTTTCTTT. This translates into CASSSDSGTEAFF.

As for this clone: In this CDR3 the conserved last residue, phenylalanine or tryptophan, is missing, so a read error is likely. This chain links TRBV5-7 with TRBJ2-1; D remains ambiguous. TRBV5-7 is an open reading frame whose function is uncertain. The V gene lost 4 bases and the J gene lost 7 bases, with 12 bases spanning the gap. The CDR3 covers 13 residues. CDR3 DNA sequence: TGTGCCAGCAGCCGGACGGGTTCAAATGAGCAGTTCGTC. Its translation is CASSRTGSNEQFV.

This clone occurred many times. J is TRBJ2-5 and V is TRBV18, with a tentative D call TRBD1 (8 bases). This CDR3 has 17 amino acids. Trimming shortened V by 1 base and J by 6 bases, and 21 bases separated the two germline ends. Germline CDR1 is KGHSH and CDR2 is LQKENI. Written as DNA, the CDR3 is TGTGCCAGCTCACCACGACAGGGGTCACTAGCGACCCAGACCCAGTACTTC. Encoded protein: CASSPRQGSLATQTQYF.

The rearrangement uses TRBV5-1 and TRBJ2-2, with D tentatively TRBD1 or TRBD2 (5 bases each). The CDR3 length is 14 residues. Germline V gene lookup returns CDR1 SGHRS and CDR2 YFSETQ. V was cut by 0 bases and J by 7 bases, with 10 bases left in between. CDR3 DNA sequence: TGCGCCAGCAGCTTGGAGAGGGGCAACGGGGAGCTGTTTTTT. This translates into CASSLERGNGELFF.

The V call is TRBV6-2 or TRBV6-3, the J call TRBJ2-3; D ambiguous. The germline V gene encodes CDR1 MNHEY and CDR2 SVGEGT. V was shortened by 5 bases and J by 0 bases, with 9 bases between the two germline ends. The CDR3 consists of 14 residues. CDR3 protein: CASSLSNSTDTQYF. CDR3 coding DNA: TGTGCCAGCAGTCTCAGTAATAGCACAGATACGCAGTATTTT.

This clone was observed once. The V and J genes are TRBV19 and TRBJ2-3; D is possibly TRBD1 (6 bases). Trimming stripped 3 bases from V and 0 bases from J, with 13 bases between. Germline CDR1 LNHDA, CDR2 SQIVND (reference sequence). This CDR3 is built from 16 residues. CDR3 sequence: CASSIPGAASTDTQYF. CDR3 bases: TGTGCCAGTAGTATCCCAGGGGCCGCTAGCACAGATACGCAGTATTTT.

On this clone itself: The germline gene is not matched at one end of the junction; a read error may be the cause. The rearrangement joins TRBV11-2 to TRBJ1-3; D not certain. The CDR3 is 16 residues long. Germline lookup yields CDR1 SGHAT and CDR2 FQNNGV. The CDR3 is CASSLVARPSRNAIYF. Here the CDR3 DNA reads TGTGCCAGCAGCTTAGTGGCCAGGCCCTCTAGAAACGCCATATATTTT.

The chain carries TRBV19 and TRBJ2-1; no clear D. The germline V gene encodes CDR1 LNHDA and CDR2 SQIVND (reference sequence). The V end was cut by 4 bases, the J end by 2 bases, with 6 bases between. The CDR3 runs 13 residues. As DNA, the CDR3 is TGTGCCAGTAGTAATCCTCCCTACAATGAGCAGTTCTTC. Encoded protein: CASSNPPYNEQFF.